The 8 T cell receptor beta chains below come from one sample, sequenced in a study of shared clonotypes between healthy human individuals. Only in-frame clones appear in the TCRdb table, and some are missing; sequencing was by immunoSEQ multiplex PCR. The data contain some 2,000,000 clones, around 95% of them singletons. Sequencing input: naive CD4+ T cells sorted from blood. Subset here: CD45RA+ positively selected. These TCRs come from a man younger than 35 in good health.

V gene TRBV2 combines with J gene TRBJ2-1; 9 bases align to TRBD1. The CDR3 is 14 residues long. CDR1 is SNHLY, CDR2 FYNNEI, per germline. The junction had 6 bases not matched to a gene; V was cut back by 5 bases and J by 7 bases. CDR3 region: CASSWDRVGNEQFF. In DNA form, the CDR3 reads TGTGCCAGCAGTTGGGACAGGGTTGGGAATGAGCAGTTCTTC.

This CDR3 is CASSRDRQGSYEQYF. CDR3 sequence (DNA): TGTGCCAGCAGCCGAGACAGACAGGGATCCTACGAGCAGTACTTC. This chain links TRBV6-5 with TRBJ2-7, with TRBD1 identical over 7 bases. This CDR3 region has 15 residues. The J segment lost 1 base and the V segment lost 6 bases, leaving 9 bases of the junction unmatched. Germline CDR1 is MNHEY and CDR2 is SVGAGI.

CDR3 in DNA: TGTGCCAGCAGCCCAAGGGCCGCCCCATGGACCGGGGAGCTGTTTTTT. Its protein product is CASSPRAAPWTGELFF. This chain links TRBV9 with TRBJ2-2; D is unresolved. This CDR3 is built from 16 residues. The germline CDR1 and CDR2 sequences are SGDLS and YYNGEE. The V gene lost 4 bases and the J gene lost 5 bases, with 18 bases spanning the gap. Together with reference TRBV9 and TRBJ2-2, the CDR3 gives the full variable domain: DSGVTQTPKHLITATGQRVTLRCSPRSGDLSVYWYQQSLDQGLQFLIQYYNGEERAKGNILERFSAQQFPDLHSELNLSSLELGDSALYFCASSPRAAPWTGELFFGEGSRLTVL.

The gene calls are TRBV5-5 and TRBJ2-7, with 7 bases aligning to TRBD2. V dropped 2 bases and J dropped 6; count of bases not matched to a gene: 11. From germline, CDR1 is SGHKS and CDR2 YYEKEE (reference sequence). This CDR3 spans 15 amino acids. The CDR3 loop is CASSLEGSPGGEQYF. For the CDR3, the DNA is TGTGCCAGCAGCTTAGAGGGGTCCCCGGGAGGCGAGCAGTACTTC. The whole variable domain, remainder taken from reference TRBV5-5 and TRBJ2-7, is DAGVTQSPTHLIKTRGQQVTLRCSPISGHKSVSWYQQVLGQGPQFIFQYYEKEERGRGNFPDRFSARQFPNYSSELNVNALLLGDSALYLCASSLEGSPGGEQYFGPGTRLTVT.

This chain uses TRBV27 with TRBJ1-6; D is unclear. In germline, CDR1 is MNHEY, CDR2 SMNVEV (reference sequence). The CDR3 is 12 residues long. The germline V and J ends were trimmed by 5 bases and 4 bases, with 3 bases remaining between them. CDR3 region: CASSRYNSPLHF. DNA for the CDR3: TGTGCCAGCAGTCGATATAATTCACCCCTCCACTTT.

The CDR3: CASSPRGLGNTEAFF. The CDR3 region has the DNA TGTGCCAGCAGCCCAAGGGGGCTGGGGAACACTGAAGCTTTCTTT. The chain uses TRBV5-4 and TRBJ1-1; 7 nucleotides align to TRBD1. With V trimmed by 4 bases and J by 1 base, 7 bases remained unmatched. The CDR3 is 15 amino acids. Germline CDR1 and CDR2: SGHNT and YYREEE (reference sequence). The full variable domain, rest sourced from reference TRBV5-4 and TRBJ1-1, is ETGVTQSPTHLIKTRGQQVTLRCSSQSGHNTVSWYQQALGQGPQFIFQYYREEENGRGNFPPRFSGLQFPNYSSELNVNALELDDSALYLCASSPRGLGNTEAFFGQGTRLTVV.

This clone is a singleton in its sample. The chain combines TRBV11-2 with TRBJ2-5; a weak D match, TRBD1 (5 bases). V was pared by 5 bases and J by 5 bases, with 15 bases between. The CDR3 sequence is 14 residues long. The V gene's germline CDR1 is SGHAT and CDR2 FQNNGV. The CDR3 protein is CASSQGQPRETQYF. The CDR3 bases are TGTGCCAGCAGCCAGGGTCAGCCGAGGGAGACCCAGTACTTC.

As for this clone: Other DNA sequences in this specimen translate into the identical CDR3. V and J are TRBV19 and TRBJ1-2, with D unclear. The CDR3 loop spans 14 amino acids. V was cut by 1 base and J by 2 bases, with 8 bases left in between. The germline V gene encodes CDR1 LNHDA and CDR2 SQIVND (reference sequence). Here the CDR3 DNA reads TGTGCCAGTAGTATAGTGGCTGGAAACTATGGCTACACCTTC. Protein product: CASSIVAGNYGYTF. The entire variable domain, with the rest obtained from reference TRBV19 and TRBJ1-2, is as follows: DGGITQSPKYLFRKEGQNVTLSCEQNLNHDAMYWYRQDPGQGLRLIYYSQIVNDFQKGDIAEGYSVSREKKESFPLTVTSAQKNPTAFYLCASSIVAGNYGYTFGSGTRLTVV.